This T cell receptor (beta chain) appears in the sequencing data of a study of T-cell memory formation after mild COVID-19. TCRdb used MiXCR to reprocess the 5' RACE reads, holding one entry per CDR3 protein. This table holds 470,000 or so distinct CDR3 sequences, 15% to 20% found once. Study-wide points: Certain responding clones were present in pre-infection memory, suggesting participation of cross-reactive memory.

This clonotype has at least ten counts. Its antigen remains unknown. V lost 3 bases to trimming and J lost 1 base, with 10 bases between them. Germline V gives CDR1 SGDLS, CDR2 YYNGEE. The CDR3 spans 14 residues. The sequence derives from an adult woman who had mild COVID-19 (a few samples of this study predate the infection). Cell type and time point are not known. The rearrangement uses TRBV9 and TRBJ2-5; tentatively, D is TRBD2 (6 bases). Input material: PBMCs or a T cell subset sorted from them (not recorded which). The CDR3 sequence: CASSARDSQETQYF. CDR3 in DNA: TGTGCCAGCAGCGCACGGGACTCCCAAGAGACCCAGTACTTC.